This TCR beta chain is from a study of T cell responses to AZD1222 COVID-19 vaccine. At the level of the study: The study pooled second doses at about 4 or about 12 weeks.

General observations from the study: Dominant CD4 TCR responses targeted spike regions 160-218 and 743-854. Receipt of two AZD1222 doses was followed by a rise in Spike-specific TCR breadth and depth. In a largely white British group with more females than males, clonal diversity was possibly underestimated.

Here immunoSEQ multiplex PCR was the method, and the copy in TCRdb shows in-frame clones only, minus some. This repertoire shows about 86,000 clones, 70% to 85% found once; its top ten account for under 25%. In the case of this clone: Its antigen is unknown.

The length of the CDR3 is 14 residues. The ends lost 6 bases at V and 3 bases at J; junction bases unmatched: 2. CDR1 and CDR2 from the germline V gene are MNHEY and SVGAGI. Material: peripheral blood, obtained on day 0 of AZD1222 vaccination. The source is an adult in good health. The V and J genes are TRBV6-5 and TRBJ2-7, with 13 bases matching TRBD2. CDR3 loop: CASRRTSGGYEQYF. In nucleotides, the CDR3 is TGTGCCAGCAGGCGGACTAGCGGGGGCTACGAGCAGTACTTC.